A single sample is the source of the 9 T cell receptor beta chains below, sequenced in a study of CD8 T cells in Susac syndrome. The authors reverse transcribed roughly 0.45 to 1 ug RNA with random hexamers. TCRdb re-analysed the immunoSEQ multiplex PCR reads in MiXCR, keeping a single row per CDR3 protein. The sample has roughly 140,000 distinct CDR3 sequences, around 96% seen once. The sample taken for sequencing was CD4+ T cells from PBMCs. These receptors were collected from a human donor with Susac syndrome.

This sequence joins TRBV5-4 and TRBJ2-7, with TRBD2 as a possible D gene (6 bases). Per germline, CDR1 SGHNT and CDR2 YYREEE (reference sequence). This CDR3 contains 14 residues. Trimming left V 1 base short and J 6 bases short, with 14 bases between. This CDR3 reads CASSLPGGWGEQYF. DNA for the CDR3: TGTGCCAGCAGCTTGCCCGGGGGTTGGGGCGAGCAGTACTTC.

The V and J genes are TRBV5-4 and TRBJ2-6; D is unclear. The germline gives CDR1 SGHNT, CDR2 YYREEE (reference sequence). The CDR3 is 16 amino acids. V lost 1 base to trimming and J lost 1 base, with 9 bases between them. The CDR3 here is CASSLSLQSGANVLTF. CDR3 sequence (DNA): TGTGCCAGCAGCTTGAGTCTACAATCTGGGGCCAACGTCCTGACTTTC.

This clonotype appeared once. The chain couples TRBV3-1 to TRBJ2-7, with D perhaps TRBD2 (5 bases). Trimming pared 3 bases from V and 7 bases from J, leaving 19 bases between. This CDR3 contains 15 residues. The germline gives CDR1 LGHDT, CDR2 YNNKEL (reference sequence). As DNA, the CDR3 is TGTGCCAGCAGCCAGACGGGAACCCTACCGGAAGAGCAGTACTTC. The encoded protein is CASSQTGTLPEEQYF.

DNA of the CDR3: TGTGCCAGCAGTGCTCCCGTCCTAGAGACCCAGTACTTC. Its translation is CASSAPVLETQYF. The chain joins TRBV2 to TRBJ2-5; the D is unclear. The CDR3 runs to 13 residues. V gave up 4 bases and J gave up 4 bases, with 10 bases separating them. Per germline, CDR1 SNHLY and CDR2 FYNNEI.

The chain recombines TRBV7-2 with TRBJ2-5, with D perhaps TRBD1 or TRBD2 (5 bases each). This CDR3 comprises 14 residues. V was shortened by 7 bases and J by 9 bases, with 21 bases between the two germline ends. Germline V gene lookup returns CDR1 SGHTA and CDR2 FQGNSA. The CDR3 DNA follows: TGTGCCAGCATGAGGGGACGCTCCTCCGGGGCCCAGTACTTC. As protein: CASMRGRSSGAQYF.

The chain links TRBV20-1 to TRBJ1-4; 10 bases are shared with TRBD1. The CDR3 covers 14 residues. Germline CDR1 reads DFQATT; CDR2 reads SNEGSKA (reference sequence). The V gene end was trimmed by 6 bases and the J gene end by 9 bases; junction bases not matched to a gene: 10. As DNA, the CDR3 is TGCAGTGCAGATAGGGGACAGGGGCCCCAAAAACTGTTTTTT. Translated, it gives CSADRGQGPQKLFF.

The chain links TRBV29-1 to TRBJ2-1, with D hard to call. From germline, CDR1 is SQVTM and CDR2 ANQGSEA. The CDR3 is 15 residues long. V lost 5 bases and J 3 bases, leaving 17 bases between the germline ends. CDR3 in amino acids: CSVTRRLSSYNEQFF. For the CDR3, the DNA is TGCAGCGTTACCAGGAGACTGTCGAGCTACAATGAGCAGTTCTTC.

CDR3 protein: CATSAGYNEQFF. The CDR3 coding sequence is TGTGCCACCAGTGCAGGGTATAATGAGCAGTTCTTC. This rearrangement joins TRBV24-1 to TRBJ2-1; a weak D match, TRBD1 (5 bases). With 5 bases removed from V and 7 bases from J, the gap between germline ends came to 8 bases. The CDR3 runs 12 residues. The germline V gene has CDR1 KGHDR and CDR2 SFDVKD.

The rearrangement uses TRBV7-9 and TRBJ1-1; D may be TRBD1 (6 bases). Deletions cut 5 bases from V and 4 bases from J, with 11 bases between. The germline gives CDR1 SEHNR, CDR2 FQNEAQ (reference sequence). This CDR3 comprises 13 residues. The CDR3 nucleotides are TGTGCCAGCAGCATACAGGGTTTCACTGAAGCTTTCTTT. Its protein is CASSIQGFTEAFF.